These 20 T cell receptor beta chains share one sample of origin, sequenced in a study of OX40 agonist ivuxolimab in advanced cancers. Sequencing used immunoSEQ multiplex PCR; TCRdb keeps in-frame clones, though not all of them. The sample carries roughly 50,000 clones, roughly 89% recorded once. The source was CD4+ or CD8+ T cells sorted from blood, collected in a trial of the OX40 agonist ivuxolimab. All receptors derive from an adult with an advanced solid tumor such as melanoma, head and neck, liver or kidney cancer.

This clone turned up a few times. The V gene is TRBV28, the J gene TRBJ1-5; D remains unclear. V dropped 3 bases and J dropped 6 bases, with 15 bases sitting between them. This CDR3 comprises 15 residues. CDR1 and CDR2 (germline): MDHEN, SYDVKM. As DNA, the CDR3 is TGTGCCAGCAGTTTCATTAGAGGGTTCGTTCAGCCCCAGCATTTT. Translated: CASSFIRGFVQPQHF.

The V call is TRBV29-1, the J call TRBJ1-1; possible D gene TRBD1, 5 bases. Per germline, CDR1 SQVTM and CDR2 ANQGSEA. V lost 1 base and J 6 bases, leaving 15 bases between the germline ends. The CDR3 runs 14 residues. Written as DNA, the CDR3 is TGCAGCGTTGAAGTTTGGGGGGAAGGAGCTGAAGCTTTCTTT. Amino acids: CSVEVWGEGAEAFF.

This chain links TRBV7-3 with TRBJ2-1, with D hard to call. V was clipped by 1 base and J by 5 bases, with 9 bases between them. This CDR3 comprises 14 residues. Per germline, CDR1 SGHTA and CDR2 FQGTGA. The CDR3: CASSLSFGNNEQFF. CDR3 bases: TGTGCCAGCAGCTTAAGTTTTGGGAACAATGAGCAGTTCTTC. Combining the CDR3 with reference TRBV7-3 and TRBJ2-1 gives the whole variable domain GAGVSQTPSNKVTEKGKYVELRCDPISGHTALYWYRQSLGQGPEFLIYFQGTGAADDSGLPNDRFFAVRPEGSVSTLKIQRTERGDSAVYLCASSLSFGNNEQFFGPGTRLTVL.

This rearrangement joins TRBV5-8 to TRBJ2-7; D remains ambiguous. V was shortened by 9 bases and J by 6 bases, with 10 bases between the two germline ends. The CDR3 consists of 10 residues. Germline V gene lookup returns CDR1 SGHTS and CDR2 YDEGEE. The CDR3 region is CATHWGEQYV. CDR3 DNA sequence: TGTGCCACCCACTGGGGCGAGCAGTACGTC.

V and J are TRBV4-1 and TRBJ1-1, with D unclear. V shed 1 base and J shed 13 bases, with 19 bases lying between them. The V gene's germline CDR1 is MGHRA and CDR2 YSYEKL. The CDR3 covers 14 residues. The CDR3 loop reads CASSQGGTMSPGFF. The CDR3 nucleotides read TGCGCCAGCAGCCAAGGTGGCACCATGTCACCGGGTTTCTTT.

This clone was detected once. The chain joins TRBV11-2 to TRBJ2-5, with 9 bases aligning to TRBD1. Trimming removed 8 bases from V and 5 bases from J; junction bases left unmatched: 9. CDR1 is SGHAT and CDR2 is FQNNGV in the germline V gene. The CDR3 runs 14 residues. This CDR3 is CASGLGQGLETQYF. The CDR3 region has the DNA TGTGCCAGCGGCCTAGGACAGGGGCTCGAGACCCAGTACTTC. Filled out from reference TRBV11-2 and TRBJ2-5, the complete variable domain reads EAGVAQSPRYKIIEKRQSVAFWCNPISGHATLYWYQQILGQGPKLLIQFQNNGVVDDSQLPKDRFSAERLKGVDSTLKIQPAKLEDSAVYLCASGLGQGLETQYFGPGTRLLVL.

In DNA, the CDR3 is TGCGCCAGCAGCCAAGCGAGTTTCGGGACCACCTATGGCTACACCTTC. It encodes CASSQASFGTTYGYTF. This chain connects TRBV4-1 to TRBJ1-2; D possibly corresponds to TRBD1 (5 bases). The V end was cut by 1 base, the J end by 4 bases, with 16 bases between. This CDR3 has 16 residues. Germline-derived CDR1 and CDR2 are MGHRA and YSYEKL.

The V gene is TRBV19, the J gene TRBJ2-7; 8 positions agree with TRBD1. Per the germline V gene, CDR1 is LNHDA and CDR2 is SQIVND (reference sequence). The CDR3 has 15 amino acids. Trimming took 6 bases from V and 3 from J; bases not matched to a gene: 10. CDR3 residues: CASSTGTGLLYEQYF. The CDR3 DNA follows: TGTGCCAGTAGCACCGGGACAGGACTCCTCTACGAGCAGTACTTC.

V is TRBV19 and J is TRBJ1-2, with 9 nucleotides matching TRBD1. The germline V gene encodes CDR1 LNHDA and CDR2 SQIVND (reference sequence). After removal of 2 bases from V and 7 bases from J, the junction contained 8 bases not matched to a gene. The CDR3 spans 15 residues. The CDR3 DNA is TGTGCCAGTAGTATAAGGGACAGGGTGCTCGGTGGCTACACCTTC. As protein: CASSIRDRVLGGYTF.

This chain joins TRBV29-1 and TRBJ2-1, with a tentative D call TRBD1 (6 bases). The V gene's germline CDR1 is SQVTM and CDR2 ANQGSEA. V gave up 8 bases and J gave up 7 bases, with 30 bases separating them. There are 17 residues in the CDR3. The CDR3 here is CSTKSLDSESLGNEQFF. As DNA, the CDR3 is TGCAGCACAAAATCTTTGGACAGCGAATCCCTTGGGAATGAGCAGTTCTTC.

This clone came up once. The V call is TRBV28, the J call TRBJ1-1; perhaps TRBD1 as D (5 bases). This CDR3 is 13 amino acids long. V dropped 7 bases and J dropped 4 bases, with 13 bases sitting between them. Germline V lookup: CDR1 MDHEN, CDR2 SYDVKM. The CDR3, as DNA: TGTGCCAGCAAGATGGGGCCCTCCACTGAAGCTTTCTTT. Protein product: CASKMGPSTEAFF.

The chain links TRBV7-2 to TRBJ1-1; D is possibly TRBD1 (6 bases). Germline V CDR1 and CDR2: SGHTA, FQGNSA. The CDR3 covers 16 residues. V gave up 8 bases and J gave up 3 bases, with 22 bases separating them. The CDR3 reads CASSPKFWGRDTEAFF. CDR3 bases: TGTGCCAGCTCACCCAAGTTCTGGGGGCGGGACACTGAAGCTTTCTTT.

This chain joins TRBV6-5 and TRBJ1-1; D remains unclear. The ends were cut back, 0 bases at V and 5 bases at J, with 7 bases in the middle. The CDR3 is 13 residues long. Germline V CDR1 and CDR2: MNHEY, SVGAGI. In nucleotides, the CDR3 is TGTGCCAGCAGTTACTCGATTGGGACTGAAGCTTTCTTT. Residues: CASSYSIGTEAFF.

This chain uses TRBV9 with TRBJ1-6; TRBD1 is a possible D gene (5 bases). Per the germline V gene, CDR1 is SGDLS and CDR2 is YYNGEE. The V gene lost 0 bases and the J gene lost 9 bases, with 10 bases spanning the gap. This CDR3 region has 14 residues. This CDR3 reads CASSVGGTGSPLHF. The CDR3 bases are TGTGCCAGCAGCGTAGGAGGGACCGGTTCACCCCTCCACTTT.

This sequence joins TRBV6-6 and TRBJ2-7; D is unclear. The CDR3 is 16 residues long. CDR1 is MNHNY and CDR2 is SVGAGI in the germline V gene (reference sequence). With 4 bases removed from V and 0 bases from J, the gap between germline ends came to 16 bases. The CDR3 region has the DNA TGTGCCAGCAGTTTCTACACGGACGCGAGCTCCTACGAGCAGTACTTC. This gives the protein CASSFYTDASSYEQYF.

This sequence joins TRBV7-8 and TRBJ2-2; D is uncertain. V lost 4 bases and J 1 base, leaving 7 bases between the germline ends. Germline V gives CDR1 SGHVS, CDR2 FQNEAQ. The CDR3 extends over 14 amino acids. The DNA of the CDR3 is TGTGCCAGCAGCTCAGACTGGAACACCGGGGAGCTGTTTTTT. Translating it yields CASSSDWNTGELFF.

The DNA for the CDR3 is TGTGCCAGCAGCGTATATCCCATCGACGAGCAGTACTTC. Its protein is CASSVYPIDEQYF. The chain carries TRBV9 and TRBJ2-7; D gene uncertain. Germline V gene data show CDR1 as SGDLS and CDR2 as YYNGEE. This CDR3 has 13 residues. V was shortened by 1 base and J by 5 bases, with 10 bases between the two germline ends.

The chain combines TRBV7-8 with TRBJ2-5; D ambiguous. From germline, CDR1 is SGHVS and CDR2 FQNEAQ. Between the trimmed V and J ends, which lost 1 base and 7 bases, there was a span of 13 bases. The CDR3 is made up of 14 amino acids. Here the CDR3 DNA reads TGTGCCAGCAGCTTAGATGTTGGGCCTCGGACCCAGTACTTC. This encodes CASSLDVGPRTQYF.

This chain uses TRBV29-1 with TRBJ2-1; D tentatively fits TRBD1 or TRBD2 (6 bases each). Germline-derived CDR1 and CDR2 are SQVTM and ANQGSEA. Trimming took 7 bases from V and 0 from J, leaving 22 bases between them. The CDR3 extends over 17 amino acids. The CDR3 is CSAQGGGPSSSYNEQFF. CDR3 bases: TGCAGCGCCCAGGGTGGGGGGCCCTCGAGCTCCTACAATGAGCAGTTCTTC.

This clone occurred once. This chain links TRBV29-1 with TRBJ1-4; no clear D. Between the trimmed V and J ends, which lost 4 bases and 0 bases, there was a span of 6 bases. The CDR3 runs 13 residues. CDR1 is SQVTM, CDR2 ANQGSEA, per germline. This CDR3 is CSVVGATNEKLFF. The CDR3 DNA reads as TGCAGCGTTGTCGGAGCAACTAATGAAAAACTGTTTTTT.